This T cell receptor (beta chain) stems from a study of radiation and T cells in renal cell carcinoma. Study details: Nephrectomy followed 15 Gy stereotactic body radiation by 4 weeks.

Stated time point: baseline pretreatment blood. Treatment given: 15 Gy SBRT to primary tumor, nephrectomy 4 weeks later. Data came from immunoSEQ multiplex PCR; TCRdb stores just in-frame clones and leaves some out. The sample holds 110,000 to 150,000 clones, roughly 90% seen once. Germline V gives CDR1 MNHEY, CDR2 SVGAGI. The V segment lost 7 bases and the J segment 0 bases; nucleotides outside the gene matches: 3. The CDR3 has 14 amino acids. The rearrangement links TRBV6-5 to TRBJ2-5; TRBD2 matches 9 bases. The source material was blood, sampled from a patient whose treatment included radiotherapy and nephrectomy. The TCR was taken from a woman aged 45-59 years with renal cell carcinoma. The CDR3 sequence: CASKSGGNQETQYF. CDR3 coding DNA: TGTGCCAGCAAAAGCGGGGGGAACCAAGAGACCCAGTACTTC.